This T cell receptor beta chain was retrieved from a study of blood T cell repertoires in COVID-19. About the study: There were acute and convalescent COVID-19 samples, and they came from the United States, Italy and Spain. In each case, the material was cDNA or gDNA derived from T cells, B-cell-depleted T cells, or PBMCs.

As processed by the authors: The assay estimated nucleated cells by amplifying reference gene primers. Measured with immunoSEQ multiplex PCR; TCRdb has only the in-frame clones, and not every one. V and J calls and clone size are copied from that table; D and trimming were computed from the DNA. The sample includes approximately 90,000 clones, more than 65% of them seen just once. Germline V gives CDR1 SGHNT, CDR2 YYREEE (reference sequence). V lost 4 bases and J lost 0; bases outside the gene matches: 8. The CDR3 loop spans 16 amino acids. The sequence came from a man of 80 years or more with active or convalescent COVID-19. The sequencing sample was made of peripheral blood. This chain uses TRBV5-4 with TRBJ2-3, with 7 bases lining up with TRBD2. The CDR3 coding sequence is TGTGCCAGCAGCCCACGGACTAGAGCTAGCACAGATACGCAGTATTTT. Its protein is CASSPRTRASTDTQYF.